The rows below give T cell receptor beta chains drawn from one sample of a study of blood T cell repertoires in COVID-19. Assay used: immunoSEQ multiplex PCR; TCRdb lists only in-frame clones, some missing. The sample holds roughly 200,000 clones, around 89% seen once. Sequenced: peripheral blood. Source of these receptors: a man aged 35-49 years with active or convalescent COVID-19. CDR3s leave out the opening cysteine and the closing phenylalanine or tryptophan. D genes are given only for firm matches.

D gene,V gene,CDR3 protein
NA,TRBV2,ASSAQSGGNQPQH
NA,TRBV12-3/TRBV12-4,ASSWERTDTQY
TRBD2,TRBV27,ASRGLAGLLQETQY
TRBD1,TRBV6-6,ASSYGTEYGYT
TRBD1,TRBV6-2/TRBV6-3,ASSYRPGQGSNEQY
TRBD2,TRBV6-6,ASSYSAGGQETQY
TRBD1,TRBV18,ASSPSDRDSPLH
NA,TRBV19,ASTLRKGWAEESLGKAF
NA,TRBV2,ASEYSGANVLT
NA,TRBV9,ASSVETGRDEQY
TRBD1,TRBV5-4,ASSLPGTGGNSPLH
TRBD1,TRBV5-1,ASSISQGAHEQY
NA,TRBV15,ATSRITGTVNTEAF
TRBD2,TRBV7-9,ASSSPPSGRKYEQY
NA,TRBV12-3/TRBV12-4,ASSSEGTGELF
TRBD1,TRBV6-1,ASLSRDRAYNEQF
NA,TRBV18,ASSAGNYGYT
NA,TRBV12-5,ASGPAPGQDYEQY
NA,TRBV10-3,AISEGGHEKLF
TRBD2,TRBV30,AWSVGTSGFGGQF
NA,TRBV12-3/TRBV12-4,ASIIETGELF
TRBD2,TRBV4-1,ASSQVAGLRRNEQF
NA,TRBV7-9,ASSPSRPVGNTIY
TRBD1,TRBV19,ASSIGKGGGSYEQY
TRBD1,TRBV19,ASSFRTGQGAAGELF
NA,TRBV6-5,ASSNPTGKAF
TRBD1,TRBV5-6,ASSSQGVILKYNEQF
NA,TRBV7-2,ASSLTTGSEAF
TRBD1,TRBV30,AWSRGGADRYGYT
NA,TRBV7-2,ASSLLRSYEQY
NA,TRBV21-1,ASSKNVLCGTAQTTLH
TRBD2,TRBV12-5,ASGLVWGTSGGDTDTQY
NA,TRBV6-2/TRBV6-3,ASSPHLLRGSGANVLT
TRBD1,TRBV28,ASSRASDRDGQPQH
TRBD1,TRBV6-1,ASTGTGTLKRAF
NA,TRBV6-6,ASRPLGLLYEQY
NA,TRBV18,ASSETTLNQPQH
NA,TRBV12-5,ASGLPPPGEGNVREKLF
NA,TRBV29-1,SVETGGSVDSYNEQF
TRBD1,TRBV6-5,ASRDWGQTNYGYT
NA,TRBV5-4,ASSLLIQVGYT